This TCR beta chain was captured by sequencing in a study of T cells in Graves' hyperthyroidism and ophthalmopathy. Uncontrolled infection, other autoimmune disease, pregnancy or lactation disqualified patients from enrolment. In this sample, this clonotype turned up a few times. Its matching antigen is unknown. RNA transcripts served as the template for amplifying TCR beta CDR3 regions. In the first-round RT-PCR of the TCR CDR3, the HTBI primer set was used. TCRdb fed the multiplex PCR reads into MiXCR, producing one record per CDR3 protein. The data contain around 400,000 distinct CDR3 sequences, about 13% of them singletons. Trimming took off 5 bases at V and 5 bases at J, with 19 bases between the two ends. The CDR3 runs 15 residues. Germline V CDR1 and CDR2: LGHDT, YNNKEL (reference sequence). Findings and caveats of the study: Ophthalmopathy was identified by the model a median approximately 6.4 months ahead of onset.

Sequenced input: blood. The chain has TRBV3-1 and TRBJ2-7; D is undetermined. The TCR originated in a woman aged 18-30 years with Graves' hyperthyroidism. The CDR3 bases are TGTGCCAGCAGCGTAGTTCCGGATTCGTATAACGAGCAGTACTTC. Amino acids: CASSVVPDSYNEQYF.